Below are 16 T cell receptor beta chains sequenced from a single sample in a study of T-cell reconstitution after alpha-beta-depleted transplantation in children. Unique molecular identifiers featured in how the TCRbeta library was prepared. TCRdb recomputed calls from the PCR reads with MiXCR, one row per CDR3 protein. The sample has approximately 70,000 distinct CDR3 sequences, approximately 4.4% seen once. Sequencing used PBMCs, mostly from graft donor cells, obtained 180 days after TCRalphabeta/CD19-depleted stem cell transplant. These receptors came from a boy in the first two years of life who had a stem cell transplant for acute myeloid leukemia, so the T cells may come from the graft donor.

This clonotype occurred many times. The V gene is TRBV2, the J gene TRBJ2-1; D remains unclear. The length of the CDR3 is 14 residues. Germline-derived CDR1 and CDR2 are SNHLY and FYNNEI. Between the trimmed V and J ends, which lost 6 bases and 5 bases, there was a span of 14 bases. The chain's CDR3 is CASRTWGSNNEQFF. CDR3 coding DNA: TGTGCCAGCAGGACTTGGGGTTCCAACAATGAGCAGTTCTTC.

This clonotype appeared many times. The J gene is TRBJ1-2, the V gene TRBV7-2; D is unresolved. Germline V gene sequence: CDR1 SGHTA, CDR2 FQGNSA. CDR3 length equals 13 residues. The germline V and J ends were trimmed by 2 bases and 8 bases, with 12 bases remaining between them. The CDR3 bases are TGTGCCAGCAGCTTAAAGCATAATCTCGGCTACACCTTC. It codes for CASSLKHNLGYTF.

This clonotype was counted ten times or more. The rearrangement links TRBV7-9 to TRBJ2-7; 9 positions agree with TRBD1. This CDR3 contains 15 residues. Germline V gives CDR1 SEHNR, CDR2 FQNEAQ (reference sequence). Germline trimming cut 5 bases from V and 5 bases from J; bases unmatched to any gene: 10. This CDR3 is CASSLRQGGGDEQYF. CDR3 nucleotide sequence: TGTGCCAGCAGCCTTAGACAGGGGGGTGGCGACGAGCAGTACTTC. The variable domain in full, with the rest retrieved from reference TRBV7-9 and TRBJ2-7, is DTGVSQNPRHKITKRGQNVTFRCDPISEHNRLYWYRQTLGQGPEFLTYFQNEAQLEKSRLLSDRFSAERPKGSFSTLEIQRTEQGDSAMYLCASSLRQGGGDEQYFGPGTRLTVT.

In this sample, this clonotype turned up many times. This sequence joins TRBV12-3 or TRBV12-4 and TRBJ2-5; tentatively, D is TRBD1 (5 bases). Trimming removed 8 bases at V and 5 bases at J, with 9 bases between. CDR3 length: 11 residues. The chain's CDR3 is CASPKGETQYF. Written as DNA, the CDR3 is TGTGCCAGCCCCAAGGGGGAGACCCAGTACTTC.

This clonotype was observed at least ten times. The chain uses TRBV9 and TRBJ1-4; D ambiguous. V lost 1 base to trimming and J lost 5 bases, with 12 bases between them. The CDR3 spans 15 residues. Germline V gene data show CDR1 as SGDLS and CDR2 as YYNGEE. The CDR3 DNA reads TGTGCCAGCAGCGTAAGCCCCAGGACCAATGAAAAACTGTTTTTT. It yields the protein CASSVSPRTNEKLFF.

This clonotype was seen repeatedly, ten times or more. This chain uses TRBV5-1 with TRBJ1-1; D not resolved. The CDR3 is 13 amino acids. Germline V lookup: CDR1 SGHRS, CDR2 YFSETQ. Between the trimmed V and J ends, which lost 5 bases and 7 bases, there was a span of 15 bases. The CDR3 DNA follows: TGCGCCAGCAGGTACGACGGGCCAGATGAAGCTTTCTTT. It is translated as CASRYDGPDEAFF.

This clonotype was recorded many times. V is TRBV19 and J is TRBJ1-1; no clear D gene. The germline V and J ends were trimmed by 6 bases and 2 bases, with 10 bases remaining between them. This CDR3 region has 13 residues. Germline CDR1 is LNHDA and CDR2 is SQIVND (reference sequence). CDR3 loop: CASSTTGNTEAFF. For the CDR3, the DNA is TGTGCCAGTAGCACGACGGGAAACACTGAAGCTTTCTTT.

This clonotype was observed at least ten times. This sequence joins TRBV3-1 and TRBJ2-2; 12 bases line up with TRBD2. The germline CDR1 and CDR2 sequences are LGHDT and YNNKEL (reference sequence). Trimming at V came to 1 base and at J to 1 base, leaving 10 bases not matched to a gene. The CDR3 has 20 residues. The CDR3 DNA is TGTGCCAGCAGCCAAGGGAGCGGACTAGCGGGGAAAGGGAACACCGGGGAGCTGTTTTTT. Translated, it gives CASSQGSGLAGKGNTGELFF.

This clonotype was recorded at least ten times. CDR3 loop: CASSLNRGSSNYGYTF. In DNA form, the CDR3 reads TGTGCCAGCAGTCTAAACAGGGGGTCCTCTAACTATGGCTACACCTTC. The chain links TRBV27 to TRBJ1-2; 8 nucleotides align to TRBD1. This CDR3 is built from 16 residues. CDR1 and CDR2 (germline): MNHEY, SMNVEV (reference sequence). V trimming: 5 bases; J trimming: 0 bases; junction bases outside the gene matches: 8.

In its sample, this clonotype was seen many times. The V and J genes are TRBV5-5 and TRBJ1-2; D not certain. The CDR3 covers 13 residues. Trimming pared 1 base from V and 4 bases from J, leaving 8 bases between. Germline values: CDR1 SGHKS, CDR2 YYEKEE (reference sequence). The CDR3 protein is CASSLYEPYGYTF. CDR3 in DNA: TGTGCCAGCAGCTTGTATGAGCCCTATGGCTACACCTTC. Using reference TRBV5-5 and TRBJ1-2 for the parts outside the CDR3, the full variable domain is DAGVTQSPTHLIKTRGQQVTLRCSPISGHKSVSWYQQVLGQGPQFIFQYYEKEERGRGNFPDRFSARQFPNYSSELNVNALLLGDSALYLCASSLYEPYGYTFGSGTRLTVV.

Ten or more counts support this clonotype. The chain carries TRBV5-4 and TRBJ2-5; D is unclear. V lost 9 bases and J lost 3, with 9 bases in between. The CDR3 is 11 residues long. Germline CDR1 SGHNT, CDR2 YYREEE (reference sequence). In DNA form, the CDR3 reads TGTGCCACCTACAAGGAAGAGACCCAGTACTTC. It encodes CATYKEETQYF.

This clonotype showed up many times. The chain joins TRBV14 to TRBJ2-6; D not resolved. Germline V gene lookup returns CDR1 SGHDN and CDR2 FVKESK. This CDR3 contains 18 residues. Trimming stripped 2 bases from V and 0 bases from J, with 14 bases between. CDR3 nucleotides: TGTGCCAGCAGCCAATATGGCAGCTACCACTCTGGGGCCAACGTCCTGACTTTC. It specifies CASSQYGSYHSGANVLTF.

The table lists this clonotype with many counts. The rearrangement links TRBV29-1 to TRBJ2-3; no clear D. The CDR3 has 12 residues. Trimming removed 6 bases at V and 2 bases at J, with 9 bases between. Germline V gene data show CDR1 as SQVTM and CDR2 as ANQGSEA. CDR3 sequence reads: CSVLTATDTQYF. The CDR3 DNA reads TGCAGCGTCCTAACGGCCACAGATACGCAGTATTTT.

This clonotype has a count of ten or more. CDR3 in DNA: TGTGCCAGCAGTTTATCGAAGACTACTCAGCCCCAGCATTTT. Amino acid sequence: CASSLSKTTQPQHF. The chain combines TRBV27 with TRBJ1-5; D gene ambiguous. This CDR3 has 14 residues. Germline CDR1 is MNHEY and CDR2 is SMNVEV (reference sequence). With 0 bases removed from V and 6 bases from J, the gap between germline ends came to 9 bases.

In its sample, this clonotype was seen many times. CDR3 amino acids: CASSLESQLHNEQFF. The CDR3 DNA sequence: TGCGCCAGCAGCTTGGAATCTCAGCTCCACAATGAGCAGTTCTTC. V usage is TRBV5-1 and J usage is TRBJ2-1, with D hard to call. CDR1 is SGHRS and CDR2 is YFSETQ in the germline V gene. This CDR3 has 15 amino acids. Trimming stripped 0 bases from V and 5 bases from J, with 12 bases between. The full variable domain, completed using reference TRBV5-1 and TRBJ2-1, is KAGVTQTPRYLIKTRGQQVTLSCSPISGHRSVSWYQQTPGQGLQFLFEYFSETQRNKGNFPGRFSGRQFSNSRSEMNVSTLELGDSALYLCASSLESQLHNEQFFGPGTRLTVL.

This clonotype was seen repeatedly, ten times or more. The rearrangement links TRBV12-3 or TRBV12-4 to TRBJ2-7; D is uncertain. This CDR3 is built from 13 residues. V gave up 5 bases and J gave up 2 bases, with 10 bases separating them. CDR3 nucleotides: TGTGCCAGCAGTGCTCAGAGAACCTACGAGCAGTACTTC. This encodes CASSAQRTYEQYF.